This T cell receptor (beta chain) emerged from a study of blood T cells in healthy people across ages (dated by TCRdb to 2013 to 2016). A note on the overall study: In model experiments, roughly one uniquely barcoded TCR beta cDNA molecule per two T cells was captured by template switching. Two additional independent replicas of 1 million unique cDNA reads from the same blood draw were analyzed for two donors (one aged 18 to 30 and one aged 80 or older). The study measured age-related changes in TCR beta repertoire diversity using deep sequencing normalized with unique cDNA molecular identifiers. To avoid experimental bias, donors of different ages were randomly spread across the sequencing lanes. The donors were split into four age groups: young (average about 16 years), middle-aged (about 40), aged (around 67) and long-lived (over 75).

The receptor library was made with 5' RACE. The data were produced on an Illumina HiSeq 2500. A second PCR of 7 to 11 cycles was run with a J-beta primer mix and a sample-barcoded 5' primer. Each TCR beta cDNA molecule received a unique molecular identifier from a template-switch 5' adaptor carrying 12 random nucleotides. At least 2.5 million CDR3-containing paired-end reads were obtained from each sample. First-strand cDNA synthesis was performed from all RNA using the Mint cDNA synthesis kit, with priming by a TRBC-specific oligonucleotide. All cDNA was treated with uracil-DNA glycosylase and then went through a first 18-cycle PCR with the universal primers M1SS and BC2_uni_R. The authors' pipeline ran thus. Normalization of each sample was performed by random selection of 1 million high-quality reads, each carrying a distinct molecular identifier. Reads sharing molecular identifiers were discarded rather than binned into consensus sequences. CDR3 identification, clonotype clustering and error correction used MiTCR with a Q25 quality threshold and the strictest error-elimination algorithm. Lower-bound total TCR beta diversity was estimated with a nonparametric unseen species model using Euler transformation. TCRdb reanalyzed the raw reads on its own, using fastp at Q25 for trimming and MiXCR for clone calling, and kept in-frame beta chains. Each entry is one CDR3 protein sequence, shown with its most common DNA and genes. The V and J calls come from TCRdb's annotation, not from the publication. The sample table holds about 1.6 million distinct CDR3 sequences, of which 30% to 40% were seen once. The top ten hold over 9% of the sample.

General findings and caveats noted by the study authors: Observed TCR beta diversity correlated strongly with the percentage of naive T cells measured by flow cytometry. As age increased, observed TCR beta diversity per million T cells dropped in a roughly linear way, and a significant reduction was already evident by age 40. Compared with the aged group, the long-lived group had more naive CD4+ T cells, fewer expanded clones and increased TCR diversity, suggesting age selection. Because donor CMV infection status was unknown, age-related changes in expanded clonotypes were potentially confounded. Estimates of total diversity based on one million sequenced T cells were regarded as lower bounds and as underestimates. Since profiling was done on bulk unsorted PBMCs, naive and antigen-experienced compartments could not be conclusively compared.

At the junction V is shortened by 6 bases and J by 3 bases, with 12 bases in between. The CDR3 starts with the cysteine, ends with the phenylalanine, and has 13 residues. Only the CDR3 DNA stays, 39 bases, in frame from base 1. As encoded in the germline V gene (reference sequence), CDR1 is SEHNR while CDR2 is FQNEAQ. The donors were 40 or so Caucasian individuals from Russia, aged roughly 6 to 90 years, who were systemically healthy. Around 9.9 milliliters of peripheral blood were collected from each donor into EDTA-treated Vacutainer tubes. Ficoll-Paque density-gradient centrifugation was used to isolate PBMCs, with at least 6.5 million per sample. Total RNA, at least 6 micrograms per sample, was extracted from PBMCs with Trizol reagent. Naive CD45RAhigh/CD27high T cell percentages were measured by flow cytometry on a PBMC aliquot from every donor. Concerning this clonotype: No cognate antigen has been identified for it. The sample holds no much larger clone one base away, and base qualities are not on file.

This clonotype was obtained from a woman in her thirties in good health. The sequencing input was blood. This chain is built from TRBV7-9 and TRBJ2-7, with the D gene not confidently named. The CDR3 protein: CASSPREIYEQYF. The nucleotides are TGTGCCAGCAGTCCCAGAGAGATCTACGAGCAGTACTTC.